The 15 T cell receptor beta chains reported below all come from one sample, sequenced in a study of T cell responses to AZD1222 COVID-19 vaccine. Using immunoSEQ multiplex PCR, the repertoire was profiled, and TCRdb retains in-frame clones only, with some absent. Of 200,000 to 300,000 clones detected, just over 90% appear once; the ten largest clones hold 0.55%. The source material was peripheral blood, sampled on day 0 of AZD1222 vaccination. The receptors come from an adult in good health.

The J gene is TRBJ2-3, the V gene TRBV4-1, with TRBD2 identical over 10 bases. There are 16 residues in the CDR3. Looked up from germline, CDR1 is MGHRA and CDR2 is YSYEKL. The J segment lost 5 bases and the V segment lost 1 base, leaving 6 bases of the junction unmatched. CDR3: CASSQGTSGFGDTQYF. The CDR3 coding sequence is TGCGCCAGCAGCCAAGGGACTAGCGGTTTTGGAGATACGCAGTATTTT.

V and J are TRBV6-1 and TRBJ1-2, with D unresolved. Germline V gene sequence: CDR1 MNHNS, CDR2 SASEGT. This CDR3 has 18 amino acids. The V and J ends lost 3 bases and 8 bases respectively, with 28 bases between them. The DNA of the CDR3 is TGTGCCAGCAGTGAGACGCTGCGACTCGGCTATAAAGCAAGCGGCTACACCTTC. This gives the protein CASSETLRLGYKASGYTF.

The CDR3 is CASSSSGRTDTQYF. CDR3 coding DNA: TGTGCCAGCAGTTCTAGCGGGCGCACAGATACGCAGTATTTT. The genes are TRBV25-1 and TRBJ2-3; 8 positions match TRBD2. This CDR3 contains 14 residues. Germline CDR1 reads MGHDK; CDR2 reads SYGVNS. Germline trimming cut 5 bases from V and 1 base from J; bases unmatched to any gene: 2.

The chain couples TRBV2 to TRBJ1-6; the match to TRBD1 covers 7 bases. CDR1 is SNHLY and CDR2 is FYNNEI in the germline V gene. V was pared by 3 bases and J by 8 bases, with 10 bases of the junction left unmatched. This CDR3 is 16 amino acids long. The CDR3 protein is CASSDLRGPPDSPLHF. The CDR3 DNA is TGTGCCAGCAGTGACCTGAGGGGGCCCCCAGATTCACCCCTCCACTTT.

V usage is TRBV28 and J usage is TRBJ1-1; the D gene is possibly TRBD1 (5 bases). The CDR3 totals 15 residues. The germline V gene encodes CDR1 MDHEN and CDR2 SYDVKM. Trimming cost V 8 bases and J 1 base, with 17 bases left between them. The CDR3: CASLNRLRANTEAFF. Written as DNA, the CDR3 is TGTGCCAGCTTAAACAGGCTCAGGGCGAACACTGAAGCTTTCTTT. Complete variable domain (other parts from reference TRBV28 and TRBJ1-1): DVKVTQSSRYLVKRTGEKVFLECVQDMDHENMFWYRQDPGLGLRLIYFSYDVKMKEKGDIPEGYSVSREKKERFSLILESASTNQTSMYLCASLNRLRANTEAFFGQGTRLTVV.

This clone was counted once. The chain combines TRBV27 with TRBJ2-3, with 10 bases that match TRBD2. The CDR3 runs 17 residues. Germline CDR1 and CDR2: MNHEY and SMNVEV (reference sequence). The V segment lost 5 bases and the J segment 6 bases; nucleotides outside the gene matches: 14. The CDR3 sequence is CASSELAGALSRDTQYF. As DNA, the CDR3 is TGTGCCAGCAGTGAGCTAGCGGGAGCCTTAAGTCGGGATACGCAGTATTTT.

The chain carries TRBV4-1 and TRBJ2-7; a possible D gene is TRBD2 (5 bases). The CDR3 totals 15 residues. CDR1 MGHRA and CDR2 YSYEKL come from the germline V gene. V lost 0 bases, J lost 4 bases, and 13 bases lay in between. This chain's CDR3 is CASSQDSDTFYEQYF. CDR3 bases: TGCGCCAGCAGCCAAGATAGCGATACCTTTTACGAGCAGTACTTC.

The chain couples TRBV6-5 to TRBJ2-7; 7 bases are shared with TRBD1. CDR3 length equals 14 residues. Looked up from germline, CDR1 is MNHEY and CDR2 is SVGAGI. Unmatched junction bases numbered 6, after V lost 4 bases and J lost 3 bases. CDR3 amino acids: CASSSGDSSYEQYF. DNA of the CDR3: TGTGCCAGCAGTTCTGGGGACAGCAGCTACGAGCAGTACTTC.

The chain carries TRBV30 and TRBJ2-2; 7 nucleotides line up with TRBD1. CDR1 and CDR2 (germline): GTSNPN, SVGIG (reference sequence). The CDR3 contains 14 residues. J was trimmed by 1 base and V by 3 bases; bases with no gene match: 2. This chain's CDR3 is CAWSGDRNTGELFF. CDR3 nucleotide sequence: TGTGCCTGGAGCGGGGACAGGAACACCGGGGAGCTGTTTTTT.

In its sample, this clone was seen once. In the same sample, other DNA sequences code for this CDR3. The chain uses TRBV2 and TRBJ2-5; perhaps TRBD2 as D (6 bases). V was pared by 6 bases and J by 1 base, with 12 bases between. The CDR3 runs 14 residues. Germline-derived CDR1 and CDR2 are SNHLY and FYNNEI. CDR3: CASSVGGGQETQYF. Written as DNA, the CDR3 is TGTGCCAGCAGCGTCGGGGGTGGCCAAGAGACCCAGTACTTC.

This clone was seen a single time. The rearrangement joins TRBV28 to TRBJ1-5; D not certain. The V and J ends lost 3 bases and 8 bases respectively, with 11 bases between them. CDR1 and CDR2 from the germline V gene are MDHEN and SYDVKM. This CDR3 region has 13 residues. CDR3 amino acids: CASSFWTPEPQHF. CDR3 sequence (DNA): TGTGCCAGCAGTTTTTGGACCCCTGAGCCCCAGCATTTT.

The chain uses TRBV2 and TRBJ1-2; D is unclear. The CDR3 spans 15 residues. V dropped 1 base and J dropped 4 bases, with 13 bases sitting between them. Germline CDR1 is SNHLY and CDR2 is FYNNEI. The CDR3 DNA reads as TGTGCCAGCAGTGAAGGAGGGCGTAGTGCCTATGGCTACACCTTC. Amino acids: CASSEGGRSAYGYTF. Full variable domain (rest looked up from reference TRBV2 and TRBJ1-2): EPEVTQTPSHQVTQMGQEVILRCVPISNHLYFYWYRQILGQKVEFLVSFYNNEISEKSEIFDDQFSVERPDGSNFTLKIRSTKLEDSAMYFCASSEGGRSAYGYTFGSGTRLTVV.

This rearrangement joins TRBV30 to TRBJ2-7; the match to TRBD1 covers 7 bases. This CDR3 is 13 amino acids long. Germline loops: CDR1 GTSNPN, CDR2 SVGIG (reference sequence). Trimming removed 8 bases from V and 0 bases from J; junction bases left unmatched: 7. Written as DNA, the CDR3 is TGTGCCAAGGACAGGCAACACTCCTACGAGCAGTACTTC. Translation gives CAKDRQHSYEQYF.

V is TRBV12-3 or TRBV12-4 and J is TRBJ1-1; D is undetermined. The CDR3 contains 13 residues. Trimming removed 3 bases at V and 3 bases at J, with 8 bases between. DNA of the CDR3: TGTGCCAGCAGTTTTGACCGATACACTGAAGCTTTCTTT. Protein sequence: CASSFDRYTEAFF.

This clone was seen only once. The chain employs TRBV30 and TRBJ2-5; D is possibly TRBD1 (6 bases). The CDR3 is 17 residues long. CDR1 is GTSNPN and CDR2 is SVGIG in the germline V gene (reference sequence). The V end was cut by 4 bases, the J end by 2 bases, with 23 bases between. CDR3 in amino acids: CAWKPRLTGLLQETQYF. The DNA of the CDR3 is TGTGCCTGGAAACCCCGGCTGACAGGATTATTACAAGAGACCCAGTACTTC.